This passage covers 2 T cell receptor beta chains from one sample sequenced in a study of CD8 T cells in Susac syndrome. When the RNA was reverse transcribed, random hexamers were used with an input of roughly 0.45 to 1 ug. A single record per CDR3 protein comes from TCRdb applying MiXCR to the immunoSEQ multiplex PCR reads. The table has more than 200,000 distinct CDR3 sequences, around 93% seen once. Source material: CD4+ T cells from PBMCs. These receptors were obtained from a human donor with multiple sclerosis.

The chain links TRBV6-1 to TRBJ2-6; 13 positions agree with TRBD2. Germline trimming cut 8 bases from V and 0 bases from J; bases unmatched to any gene: 4. The CDR3 consists of 17 residues. Germline CDR1 reads MNHNS; CDR2 reads SASEGT. The CDR3 region has the DNA TGTGCCAGCCGTGGGACTAGCGGGGCCTCTGGGGCCAACGTCCTGACTTTC. This codes for CASRGTSGASGANVLTF.

The J gene is TRBJ2-5, the V gene TRBV20-1; either TRBD1 or TRBD2 may fit D (7 bases each). CDR3 size: 14 residues. Germline CDR1 and CDR2: DFQATT and SNEGSKA (reference sequence). Trimming left V 6 bases short and J 1 base short, with 15 bases between. CDR3 nucleotide sequence: TGCAGTGCGGGGGGGGGACAGCCCCAAGAGACCCAGTACTTC. It specifies CSAGGGQPQETQYF.